Below, 17 T cell receptor beta chains from the same sample are listed, as sequenced in a study of OX40 agonist ivuxolimab in advanced cancers. Receptor libraries were prepared by the immunoSEQ multiplex PCR assay. Not all clones reach the TCRdb copy of this immuneACCESS table, which keeps in-frame sequences only. Checked studies attribute under half of the gap to unresolved V genes and leave the rest unexplained. A total of tens of thousands of clones appear in this sample, approximately 90% of them only once. 2.8% of the sample belongs to the ten largest clones. The sequences come from CD4+ or CD8+ T cells sorted from blood, collected in a trial of the OX40 agonist ivuxolimab. The receptors were sampled from an adult with an advanced solid tumor such as melanoma, head and neck, liver or kidney cancer.

V is TRBV5-1 and J is TRBJ2-3; 7 bases fit TRBD2. V dropped 4 bases and J dropped 4; count of bases not matched to a gene: 12. Looked up from germline, CDR1 is SGHRS and CDR2 is YFSETQ. The CDR3 spans 16 residues. CDR3 region: CASSLQPGLKSDTQYF. CDR3 nucleotide sequence: TGCGCCAGCAGCCTGCAACCGGGACTAAAATCAGATACGCAGTATTTT.

This clone was recorded once. The chain has TRBV7-9 and TRBJ2-5; tentative D call: TRBD2 (5 bases). Germline CDR1 reads SEHNR; CDR2 reads FQNEAQ (reference sequence). The CDR3 has 16 amino acids. V shed 5 bases and J shed 5 bases, with 21 bases lying between them. CDR3 protein: CASSPTSSTLWETQYF. CDR3 in DNA: TGTGCCAGCAGCCCTACCTCTAGCACTCTCTGGGAGACCCAGTACTTC.

A single count supports this clone. The J gene is TRBJ2-3, the V gene TRBV30; TRBD1 might be the D (6 bases). Germline CDR1 GTSNPN, CDR2 SVGIG (reference sequence). Deletions cut 8 bases from V and 5 bases from J, with 17 bases between. The CDR3 runs 13 residues. The CDR3 coding sequence is TGTGCCGGGGAGAGGGGGTTTGAAGATACGCAGTATTTT. Translation: CAGERGFEDTQYF.

The chain is built from TRBV4-3 and TRBJ2-2, with 8 positions matching TRBD1. The CDR3 covers 15 residues. The junction had 2 bases not matched to a gene; V was cut back by 0 bases and J by 5 bases. Germline-derived CDR1 and CDR2 are LGHNA and YSLEER. CDR3 loop: CASSQDRGQTGELFF. The CDR3 nucleotides read TGCGCCAGCAGCCAAGACAGGGGGCAAACCGGGGAGCTGTTTTTT.

The chain combines TRBV7-9 with TRBJ1-3, with a tentative D call TRBD1 (5 bases). V was cut by 3 bases and J by 3 bases, with 9 bases left in between. CDR3 length: 14 amino acids. The germline gives CDR1 SEHNR, CDR2 FQNEAQ (reference sequence). In DNA form, the CDR3 reads TGTGCCAGCAGCTTTTATAGGGGTGGAAACACCATATATTTT. Translated: CASSFYRGGNTIYF.

This sequence joins TRBV30 and TRBJ2-1; TRBD2 agrees at 7 bases. CDR1 is GTSNPN, CDR2 SVGIG, per germline (reference sequence). This CDR3 is 14 amino acids long. V shed 1 base, J shed 8 bases, and the junction held 8 bases outside the gene matches. The CDR3: CAWSGGGSRHEQFF. DNA for the CDR3: TGTGCCTGGAGTGGGGGCGGGAGCCGCCATGAGCAGTTCTTC.

This rearrangement joins TRBV29-1 to TRBJ2-7, with 8 bases matching TRBD1. Per germline, CDR1 SQVTM and CDR2 ANQGSEA. J gave up 3 bases and V 4 bases, and 8 bases lay outside the gene matches. The CDR3 runs 14 residues. The CDR3 protein is CSVVLRGQNYEQYF. As DNA, the CDR3 is TGCAGCGTTGTCCTCAGGGGGCAGAACTACGAGCAGTACTTC.

This clone has a handful of counts. This chain links TRBV7-2 with TRBJ2-7, with 10 bases lining up with TRBD2. Germline V CDR1 and CDR2: SGHTA, FQGNSA. With V trimmed by 0 bases and J by 4 bases, 9 bases remained unmatched. The CDR3 has 17 amino acids. CDR3 sequence: CASSLASVASGSYEQYF. As DNA, the CDR3 is TGTGCCAGCAGCTTAGCGAGTGTGGCTAGCGGGAGTTACGAGCAGTACTTC.

This sequence joins TRBV15 and TRBJ1-4; 7 bases match TRBD1. J was trimmed by 8 bases and V by 2 bases; bases with no gene match: 8. The CDR3 has 15 residues. The germline CDR1 and CDR2 sequences are LNHNV and YYDKDF (reference sequence). The CDR3 region has the DNA TGTGCCACCAGCAGACCGACAGGGAACGGGGAAAAACTGTTTTTT. Its protein product is CATSRPTGNGEKLFF.

This clone was recorded only once. This chain connects TRBV6-4 to TRBJ1-5; no firm D call. Between the trimmed V and J ends, which lost 5 bases and 5 bases, there was a span of 10 bases. Germline CDR1 MRHNA, CDR2 SNTAGT. The CDR3 is 13 residues long. The chain's CDR3 is CASSSDGDQPQHF. DNA for the CDR3: TGTGCCAGCAGTTCAGACGGAGATCAGCCCCAGCATTTT.

The genes are TRBV19 and TRBJ2-7; TRBD1 matches at 7 bases. V lost 5 bases and J lost 2; bases outside the gene matches: 9. The CDR3 sequence is 15 residues long. Germline V lookup: CDR1 LNHDA, CDR2 SQIVND (reference sequence). CDR3 coding DNA: TGTGCCAGTAGTGATCCGGGACAGTTAACCTACGAGCAGTACTTC. Protein product: CASSDPGQLTYEQYF.

This sequence joins TRBV2 and TRBJ2-7, with D tentatively TRBD1 (6 bases). V was shortened by 5 bases and J by 6 bases, with 14 bases between the two germline ends. The CDR3 covers 13 residues. Germline V lookup: CDR1 SNHLY, CDR2 FYNNEI. CDR3 DNA: TGTGCCAGCAGTACCCAGGGGCAGGGCGAGCAGTACTTC. Its translation is CASSTQGQGEQYF.

This clone is medium-sized (0.01 to 0.1%) by share. The chain recombines TRBV30 with TRBJ2-5; no reliable D call. The CDR3 has 11 residues. V was trimmed by 5 bases and J by 3 bases, leaving 7 bases between them. The germline gives CDR1 GTSNPN, CDR2 SVGIG (reference sequence). CDR3 DNA sequence: TGTGCCTGGGGAACGGAAGAGACCCAGTACTTC. Translation gives CAWGTEETQYF.

This sequence joins TRBV19 and TRBJ1-1, with no clear D. Germline V gene lookup returns CDR1 LNHDA and CDR2 SQIVND (reference sequence). The V end was cut by 4 bases, the J end by 4 bases, with 4 bases between. CDR3 length equals 11 residues. CDR3 DNA: TGTGCCAGTAGTAAGGTCACTGAAGCTTTCTTT. Amino acids: CASSKVTEAFF.

The V gene is TRBV6-1, the J gene TRBJ2-7; D is perhaps TRBD2 (6 bases). V was shortened by 6 bases and J by 7 bases, with 16 bases between the two germline ends. This CDR3 has 13 residues. Germline V CDR1 and CDR2: MNHNS, SASEGT. This CDR3 reads CASRIGGAREQYF. The CDR3 bases are TGTGCCAGCAGGATCGGAGGGGCCAGAGAGCAGTACTTC.

This rearrangement joins TRBV7-3 to TRBJ2-3; TRBD1 matches 7 bases. The CDR3 is made up of 15 amino acids. Trimming took 5 bases from V and 2 from J; bases not matched to a gene: 7. Germline values: CDR1 SGHTA, CDR2 FQGTGA. The CDR3 DNA sequence: TGTGCCAGCAGCCTCGGGACAGTCTACACAGATACGCAGTATTTT. This sequence encodes CASSLGTVYTDTQYF.

Written as DNA, the CDR3 is TGCGCCAGCAGCCAACCCTATACTAGCGGGGAGGGGACAGATACGCAGTATTTT. Its protein product is CASSQPYTSGEGTDTQYF. J is TRBJ2-3 and V is TRBV4-1; 10 bases line up with TRBD2. Per the germline V gene, CDR1 is MGHRA and CDR2 is YSYEKL. The ends lost 2 bases at V and 3 bases at J; junction bases unmatched: 11. The CDR3 length is 18 residues.